This T cell receptor beta chain was found in a study of blood T cell repertoires in COVID-19. Germline V gene data show CDR1 as LGHNA and CDR2 as YNFKEQ. The CDR3 is 16 amino acids. V trimming: 0 bases; J trimming: 0 bases; junction bases outside the gene matches: 3. Assay: immunoSEQ multiplex PCR; the TCRdb copy retains only in-frame clones and omits some. There are around 38,000 clones in the sample; more than 75% occur only once, and 50% to 70% lies in the top ten. This TCR derives from a man in his 70s with acute or convalescent COVID-19. The chain couples TRBV4-2 to TRBJ1-1, with TRBD1 matching over 8 bases. The specimen was peripheral blood. CDR3 DNA sequence: TGTGCCAGCAGCCAAGAGACAGGGGATTTGAACACTGAAGCTTTCTTT. It translates to CASSQETGDLNTEAFF.